The sample holds a few counts of the clone carrying this T cell receptor beta chain. The data belong to a study of control samples from healthy donors and cancer patients. TCRdb keeps only in-frame clones here, not all; method: immunoSEQ multiplex PCR. In the table there are under 150,000 clones, approximately 89% of which are singletons. What was sequenced was blood. This TCR derives from a man aged 35-49 years in good health.

CDR3 sequence: CASSEEAGVRRELFF. The CDR3 region has the DNA TGTGCCAGCAGTGAAGAGGCAGGGGTAAGGCGGGAGCTGTTTTTT. This rearrangement joins TRBV2 to TRBJ2-2; D is possibly TRBD1 (6 bases). The CDR3 spans 15 residues. Looked up from germline, CDR1 is SNHLY and CDR2 is FYNNEI. Trimming removed 1 base at V and 9 bases at J, with 15 bases between.